The clone carrying this TCR beta chain was counted once. The record originates from a study of T cell changes during pregnancy in multiple sclerosis. This table comes from immunoSEQ multiplex PCR, and its TCRdb copy is limited to in-frame clones, with some not included. The data show roughly 93,000 clones, with around 90% seen just once and about 2% held by the top ten. CDR3 size: 20 residues. CDR1 is MGHRA and CDR2 is YSYEKL in the germline V gene. V was clipped by 0 bases and J by 2 bases; unmatched bases: 13. The sequencing used peripheral blood, collected after pregnancy. The TCR sequence derives from a female donor in good health, enrolled as a control in a pregnancy study. The chain employs TRBV4-1 and TRBJ2-3, with TRBD2 matching 11 bases. The CDR3 reads CASSQDSGRRGLAVTDTQYF. As DNA, the CDR3 is TGCGCCAGCAGCCAAGATTCGGGACGTAGGGGACTAGCGGTCACAGATACGCAGTATTTT.